This T cell receptor (beta chain) came from a study of shared clonotypes between healthy human individuals. Study background: There were three CD4 naive, three CD4 memory, two CD8 naive and one CD8 memory plates per donor.

Study donors comprised healthy, HIV-negative adults devoid of recent acute infection or vaccination. Clones were read by immunoSEQ multiplex PCR, and TCRdb kept only the in-frame ones, dropping some. Among around 2.5 million clones listed, 80% to 95% were seen once. The length of the CDR3 is 14 residues. Trimming pared 3 bases from V and 8 bases from J, leaving 14 bases between. Germline CDR1 reads MGHRA; CDR2 reads YSYEKL. The sequenced material came from naive CD4+ T cells from PBMCs. Subset given: CD45RA+ positively selected. The chain uses TRBV4-1 and TRBJ2-1, with D possibly matching TRBD1 (5 bases). The TCR comes from a man younger than 35 in good health. Some clones in this sample may be carry-over from other donors' samples. This CDR3 reads CASSQAPLRDEQFF. DNA of the CDR3: TGCGCCAGCAGCCAGGCGCCCCTCAGGGATGAGCAGTTCTTC.